The T cell receptor beta chain described here comes from a study of CD8 T cells in ankylosing spondylitis. The germline gives CDR1 LNHNV, CDR2 YYDKDF (reference sequence). The CDR3 has 16 residues. Trimming took 3 bases from V and 1 from J; bases not matched to a gene: 4. This clonotype has a handful of counts. Its antigen is not identified. Findings and limits, study-wide: There was a TCR beta motif, made of several highly homologous variants, that appeared characteristic of ankylosing spondylitis blood.

TCRdb reanalysed the 5' RACE reads using MiXCR and keeps one entry per CDR3 protein. The table shows around 91,000 distinct CDR3 sequences, with around 8.5% occurring only once. The sequence was collected from a male donor with ankylosing spondylitis. Sequenced material: blood, either unsorted or a sorted T cell fraction (not recorded which). The V and J genes are TRBV15 and TRBJ2-7; TRBD2 aligns across 12 bases. CDR3 coding DNA: TGTGCCACCAGCAGTTCTAGCGGGAGGGGGTCCTACGAGCAGTACTTC. Its protein is CATSSSSGRGSYEQYF.